Sequencing of this TCR beta chain was carried out in a study of T cell responses to AZD1222 COVID-19 vaccine. Overall study findings and caveats: Only after the peak T cell response were repertoires sampled. Baseline antibody screening turned up just six or seven seropositive AZD1222 recipients. A reported finding is that nearly half of spike-specific TCRs target unmutated variant regions.

Points on this clone: Its antigen remains unidentified.

Assay used: immunoSEQ multiplex PCR; TCRdb lists only in-frame clones, some missing. The sample lists around 120,000 clones, approximately 88% occurring once. V was clipped by 8 bases and J by 4 bases; unmatched bases: 11. This CDR3 is 16 amino acids long. Per germline, CDR1 KGHSH and CDR2 LQKENI. The sample here was peripheral blood, taken on day 0 of MenACWY control vaccination. V usage is TRBV18 and J usage is TRBJ2-1; 10 bases are shared with TRBD2. This sequence originates from an adult in good health. CDR3 loop: CASVESGRARYNEQFF. CDR3 coding DNA: TGTGCCAGCGTCGAAAGCGGGAGGGCACGGTACAATGAGCAGTTCTTC.